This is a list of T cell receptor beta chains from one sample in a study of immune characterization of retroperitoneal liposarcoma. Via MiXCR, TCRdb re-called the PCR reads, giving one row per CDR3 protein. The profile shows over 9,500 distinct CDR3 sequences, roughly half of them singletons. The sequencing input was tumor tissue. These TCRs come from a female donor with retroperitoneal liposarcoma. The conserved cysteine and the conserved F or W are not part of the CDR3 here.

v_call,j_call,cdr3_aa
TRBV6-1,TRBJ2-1,ASRRPGQGVNEQF
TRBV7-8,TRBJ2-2,ASSLGAGGAGTGELF
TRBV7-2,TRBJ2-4,ASSYRGAGAKNIQY
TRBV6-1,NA,ASTDFNEQY
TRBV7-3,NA,ASSSSGSGGYNEQY
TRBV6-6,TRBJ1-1,ASRISNTEAF
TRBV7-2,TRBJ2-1,ASSRTVYEQF
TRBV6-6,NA,ASSYSGLAGPETQF
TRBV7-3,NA,ASSLMGVAGWNEQY
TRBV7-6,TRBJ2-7,ASSTTGGGSMSYEQY
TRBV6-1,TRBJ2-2,ASSARGGGTGELF
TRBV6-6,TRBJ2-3,ASSYSQVYTDTQY
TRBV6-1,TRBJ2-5,ASSGVQETQY
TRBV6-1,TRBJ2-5,ASSEYGSQETQY
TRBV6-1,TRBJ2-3,ASRVGSTQY
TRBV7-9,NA,ASSLAGTGRQETQF
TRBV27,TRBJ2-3,ASSSRLAGGTDTQY
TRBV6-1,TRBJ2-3,ASSPPGDTQY
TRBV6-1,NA,ASSEREQETQF
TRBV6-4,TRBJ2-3,ASSDSRNDCGGDTQY
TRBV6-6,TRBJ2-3,ASSYDSVGATDTQY
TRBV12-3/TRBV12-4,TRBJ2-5,ASSFVSAETQY
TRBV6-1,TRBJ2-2,ASTWGGNTGELF
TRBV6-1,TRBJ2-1,ASSEAELAGEY
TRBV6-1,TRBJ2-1,ASSSTGPYEQF
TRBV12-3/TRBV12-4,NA,ASSFLAEYNEQY
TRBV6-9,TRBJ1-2,ASTTDYYGYT
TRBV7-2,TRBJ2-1,ASSFSTGQKAYEQF
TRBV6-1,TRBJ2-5,ASRPDSSSYNEQY
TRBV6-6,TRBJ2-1,ASSYGGTSGKGEQF
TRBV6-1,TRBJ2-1,ASSAASGGLSSYNEQF
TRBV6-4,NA,ASSDPYSAYNEQY
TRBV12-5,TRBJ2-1,ASGLALGPANRIQETQF
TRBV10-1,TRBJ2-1,ASSEVPQGRGLSSLNEQF
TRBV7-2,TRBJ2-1,ASSLAGTGIYEQF
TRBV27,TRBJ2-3,ASSPRRDTQY
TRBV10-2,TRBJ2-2,ASKNEAGRWELF
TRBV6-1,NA,ASRMGLAGAYEQY
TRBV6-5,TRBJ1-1,ASSYQGTTEAF
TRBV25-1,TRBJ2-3,ASSKTGTDTQF
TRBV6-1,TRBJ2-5,ASSDPRDRGEETQY
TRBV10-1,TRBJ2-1,ASSGPGRSDSSYNEQF
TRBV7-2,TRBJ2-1,ASSGRKGETQF
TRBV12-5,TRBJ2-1,ASALSGGYNEQF
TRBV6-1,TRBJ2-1,ASRGDSGRAKEQF
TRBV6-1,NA,ASSYGASGRSYEQY
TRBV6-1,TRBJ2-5,ASILLHTAETQY
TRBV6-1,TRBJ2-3,ASSISGDTQY
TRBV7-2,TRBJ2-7,ASSPTSYEQY
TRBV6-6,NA,ASSYLSISSYNEQY
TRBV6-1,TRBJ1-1,ASSESQGDTEAF
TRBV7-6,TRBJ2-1,ASSSGQWEEQF
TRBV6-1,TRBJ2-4,ASRRPGQEANIQY
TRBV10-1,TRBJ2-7,ARWTLDGSYEQY
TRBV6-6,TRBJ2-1,ASRPKGLTYNEQF
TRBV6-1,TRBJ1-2,ASNNGAGNNYGYT
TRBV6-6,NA,ASSYSGTGGAYGELAKNIQF
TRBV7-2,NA,ASSTSRGSQETQY
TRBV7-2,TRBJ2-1,ASSFAGIYNEQF